The following is a T cell receptor (beta chain) sequence with its context. The record originates from a study of T cell changes during pregnancy in multiple sclerosis. The CDR3 contains 16 residues. TCRdb's copy holds only in-frame clones and misses some; the assay was immunoSEQ multiplex PCR. This table has about 93,000 clones, around 92% appearing once. The rearrangement joins TRBV12-2 to TRBJ2-7; the table calls TRBD2, which could not be checked here. TRBV12-2 is flagged as a pseudogene. The clonotype originates from a female donor with multiple sclerosis, enrolled in a pregnancy study. Sequences were derived from peripheral blood, sampled after pregnancy. CDR3 residues: CASRSTPGTSRSEQYF. Written as DNA, the CDR3 is TGTGCAAGTCGCTCCACCCCTGGGACTAGTCGAAGCGAGCAGTACTTC.